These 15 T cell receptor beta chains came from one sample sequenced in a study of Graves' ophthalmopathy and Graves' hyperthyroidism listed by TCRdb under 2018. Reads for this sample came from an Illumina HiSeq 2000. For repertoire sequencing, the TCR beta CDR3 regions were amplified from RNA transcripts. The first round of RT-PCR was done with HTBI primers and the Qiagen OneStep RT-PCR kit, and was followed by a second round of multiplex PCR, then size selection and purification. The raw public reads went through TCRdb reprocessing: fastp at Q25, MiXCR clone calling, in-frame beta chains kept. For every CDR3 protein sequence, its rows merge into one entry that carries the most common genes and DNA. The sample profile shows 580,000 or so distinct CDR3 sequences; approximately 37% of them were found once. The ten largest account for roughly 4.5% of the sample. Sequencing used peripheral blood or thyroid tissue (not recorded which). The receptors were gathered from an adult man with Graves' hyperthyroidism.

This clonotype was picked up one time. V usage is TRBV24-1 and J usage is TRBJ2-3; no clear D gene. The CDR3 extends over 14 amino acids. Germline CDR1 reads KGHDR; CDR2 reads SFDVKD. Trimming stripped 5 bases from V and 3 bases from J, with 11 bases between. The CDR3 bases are TGTGCCACCAGTGTAGGCACATCGACAGATACGCAGTATTTT. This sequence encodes CATSVGTSTDTQYF.

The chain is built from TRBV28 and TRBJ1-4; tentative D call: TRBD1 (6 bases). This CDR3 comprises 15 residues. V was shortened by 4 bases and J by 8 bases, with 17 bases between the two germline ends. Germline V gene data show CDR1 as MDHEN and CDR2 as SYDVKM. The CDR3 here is CASSSEGRGGEKLFF. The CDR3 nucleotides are TGTGCCAGCAGTTCAGAGGGCAGGGGAGGAGAAAAACTGTTTTTT.

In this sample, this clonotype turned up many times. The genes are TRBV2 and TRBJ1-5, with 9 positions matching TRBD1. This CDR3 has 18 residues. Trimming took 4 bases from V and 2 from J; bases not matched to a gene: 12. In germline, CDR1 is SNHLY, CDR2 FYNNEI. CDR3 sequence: CASSAALQGARGNQPQHF. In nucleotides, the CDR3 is TGTGCCAGCAGTGCGGCACTACAGGGGGCACGTGGCAATCAGCCCCAGCATTTT.

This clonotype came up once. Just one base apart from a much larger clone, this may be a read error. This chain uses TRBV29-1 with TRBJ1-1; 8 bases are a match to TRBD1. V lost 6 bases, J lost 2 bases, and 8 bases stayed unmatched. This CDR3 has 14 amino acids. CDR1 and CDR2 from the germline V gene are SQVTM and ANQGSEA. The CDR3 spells CSVSGTGRNTEAFF. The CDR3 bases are TGCAGCGTCAGCGGGACAGGACGAAACACTGAAGCTTTCTTT.

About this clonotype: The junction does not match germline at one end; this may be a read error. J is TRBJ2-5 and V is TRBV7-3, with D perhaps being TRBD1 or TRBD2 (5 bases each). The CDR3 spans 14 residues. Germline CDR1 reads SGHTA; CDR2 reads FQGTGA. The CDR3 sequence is CASSPGTAQGTQYF. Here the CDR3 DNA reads TGTGCTAGCAGCCCAGGGACGGCTCAAGGGACCCAGTACTTC.

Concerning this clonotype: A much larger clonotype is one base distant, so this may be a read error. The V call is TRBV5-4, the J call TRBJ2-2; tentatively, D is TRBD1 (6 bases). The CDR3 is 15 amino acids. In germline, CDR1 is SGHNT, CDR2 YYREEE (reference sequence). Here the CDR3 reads CASSLLRTDTGEPFF. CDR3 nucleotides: TGTGCCAGCAGCTTACTACGGACAGACACCGGGGAGCCGTTTTTT.

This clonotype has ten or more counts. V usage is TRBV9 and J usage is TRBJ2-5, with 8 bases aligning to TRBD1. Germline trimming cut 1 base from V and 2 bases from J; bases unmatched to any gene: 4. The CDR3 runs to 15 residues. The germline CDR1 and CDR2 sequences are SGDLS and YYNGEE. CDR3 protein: CASSVTGGLQETQYF. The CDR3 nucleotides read TGTGCCAGCAGCGTAACAGGGGGATTACAAGAGACCCAGTACTTC.

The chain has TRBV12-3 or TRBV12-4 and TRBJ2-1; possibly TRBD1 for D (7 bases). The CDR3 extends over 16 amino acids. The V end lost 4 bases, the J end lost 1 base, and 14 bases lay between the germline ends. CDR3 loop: CASSSGRTGSYNEQFF. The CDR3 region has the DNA TGTGCCAGCAGTTCTGGGAGGACAGGTTCCTACAATGAGCAGTTCTTC.

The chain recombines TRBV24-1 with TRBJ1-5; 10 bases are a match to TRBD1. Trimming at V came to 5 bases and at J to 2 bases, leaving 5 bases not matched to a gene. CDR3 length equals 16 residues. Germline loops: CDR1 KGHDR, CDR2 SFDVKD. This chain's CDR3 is CATSVGDRGRNQPQHF. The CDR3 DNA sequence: TGTGCCACCAGTGTCGGGGACAGGGGCCGCAATCAGCCCCAGCATTTT.

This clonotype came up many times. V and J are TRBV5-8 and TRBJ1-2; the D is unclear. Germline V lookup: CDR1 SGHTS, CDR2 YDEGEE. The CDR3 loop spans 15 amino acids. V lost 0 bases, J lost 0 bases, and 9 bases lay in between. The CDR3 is CASSLARDANYGYTF. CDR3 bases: TGTGCCAGCAGCTTGGCTAGGGATGCTAACTATGGCTACACCTTC.

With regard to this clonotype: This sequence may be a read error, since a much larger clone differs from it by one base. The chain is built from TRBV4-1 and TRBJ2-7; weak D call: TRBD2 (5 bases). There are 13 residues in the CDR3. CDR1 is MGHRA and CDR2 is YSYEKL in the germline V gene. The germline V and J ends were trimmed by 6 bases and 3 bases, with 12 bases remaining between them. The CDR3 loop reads CASSSREGYEQYF. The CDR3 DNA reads TGCGCCAGCAGTTCAAGAGAGGGCTACGAGCAGTACTTC.

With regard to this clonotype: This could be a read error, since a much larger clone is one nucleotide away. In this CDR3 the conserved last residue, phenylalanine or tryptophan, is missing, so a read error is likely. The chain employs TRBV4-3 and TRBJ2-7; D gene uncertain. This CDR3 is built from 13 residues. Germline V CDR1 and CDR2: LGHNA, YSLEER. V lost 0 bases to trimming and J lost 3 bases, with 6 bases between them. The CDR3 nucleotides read TGCGCCAGCAGCCAAGACAGGTACTACGAGCAGTACCTC. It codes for CASSQDRYYEQYL.

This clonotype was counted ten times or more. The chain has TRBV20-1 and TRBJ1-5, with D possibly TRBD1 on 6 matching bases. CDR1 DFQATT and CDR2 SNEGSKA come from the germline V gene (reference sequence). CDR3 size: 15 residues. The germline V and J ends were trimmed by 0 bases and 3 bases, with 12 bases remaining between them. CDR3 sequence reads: CSARDSGQFNQPQHF. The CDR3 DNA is TGCAGTGCTAGAGATAGCGGACAGTTCAATCAGCCCCAGCATTTT.

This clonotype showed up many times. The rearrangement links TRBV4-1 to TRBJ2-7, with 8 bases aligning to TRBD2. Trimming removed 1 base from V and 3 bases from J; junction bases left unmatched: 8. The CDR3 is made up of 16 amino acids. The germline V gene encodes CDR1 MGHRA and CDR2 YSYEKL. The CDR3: CASSQGTQAGVYEQYF. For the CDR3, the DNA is TGCGCCAGCAGCCAAGGTACCCAAGCGGGAGTCTACGAGCAGTACTTC.

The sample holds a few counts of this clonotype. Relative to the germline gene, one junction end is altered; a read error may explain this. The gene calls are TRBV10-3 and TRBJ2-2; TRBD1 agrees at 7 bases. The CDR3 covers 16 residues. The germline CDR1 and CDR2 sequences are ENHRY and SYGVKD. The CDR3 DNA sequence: TGTGCCAGCAGTTACGGATCTGGGACAGACACCGGGGAGCTGTTTTTT. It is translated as CASSYGSGTDTGELFF.